The 32 T cell receptor beta chains given below trace back to one sample, sequenced in a study of blood T cells in healthy people across ages. With a J-beta primer mix and a sample-barcoded 5' primer, a second PCR ran roughly 6 to 12 cycles. In TCRdb, the 5' RACE reads were re-called with MiXCR into one record per CDR3 protein. The sample holds 650,000 to 950,000 distinct CDR3 sequences, more than 40% seen once. Sequencing was performed on blood. The receptors come from a man in his 60s in good health.

V is TRBV20-1 and J is TRBJ2-4, with 8 positions matching TRBD1. The DNA end lines up better with TRBJ2-7; the J call may be wrong. Looked up from germline, CDR1 is DFQATT and CDR2 is SNEGSKA (reference sequence). The CDR3 is made up of 14 amino acids. CDR3 sequence (DNA): TGCAGTGCTAGAGATGGACAGGGTTACTACGAGCAGTACTTC. This encodes CSARDGQGYYEQYF.

The chain uses TRBV6-2 or TRBV6-3 and TRBJ2-5; D is uncertain. Looked up from germline, CDR1 is MNHEY and CDR2 is SVGEGT. CDR3 length equals 11 residues. Trimming took 6 bases from V and 13 from J, leaving 15 bases between them. The CDR3 DNA sequence: TGTGCCAGCAGGAAGACGGGTAATTGGTACTTC. It codes for CASRKTGNWYF.

This clonotype was counted between two and nine times. This chain uses TRBV7-2 with TRBJ2-3; D remains unclear. This CDR3 comprises 15 residues. The ends were cut back, 2 bases at V and 0 bases at J, with 9 bases in the middle. CDR1 is SGHTA, CDR2 FQGNSA, per germline. As DNA, the CDR3 is TGTGCCAGCAGCTTAATGACACTTAGCACAGATACGCAGTATTTT. Its protein is CASSLMTLSTDTQYF.

This clonotype has only a few counts. This chain links TRBV4-3 with TRBJ2-3; D perhaps matches TRBD2 (5 bases). CDR3 length: 13 residues. V was cut by 0 bases and J by 14 bases, with 15 bases left in between. Germline loops: CDR1 LGHNA, CDR2 YSLEER. The CDR3 loop reads CASSQEGDVSPYF. In DNA, the CDR3 is TGCGCCAGCAGCCAAGAGGGAGATGTATCTCCGTATTTT.

The V call is TRBV7-9, the J call TRBJ2-3, with 11 positions matching TRBD2. V trimming: 5 bases; J trimming: 3 bases; junction bases outside the gene matches: 4. Per germline, CDR1 SEHNR and CDR2 FQNEAQ (reference sequence). The CDR3 is made up of 15 amino acids. CDR3 DNA sequence: TGTGCCAGCAGCACCCCTAGCGGGGGGACAGATACGCAGTATTTT. Encoded protein: CASSTPSGGTDTQYF. The whole variable domain, filled in from reference TRBV7-9 and TRBJ2-3, reads DTGVSQNPRHKITKRGQNVTFRCDPISEHNRLYWYRQTLGQGPEFLTYFQNEAQLEKSRLLSDRFSAERPKGSFSTLEIQRTEQGDSAMYLCASSTPSGGTDTQYFGPGTRLTVL.

V and J are TRBV19 and TRBJ2-5; D perhaps matches TRBD2 (7 bases). Germline assignment: CDR1 LNHDA and CDR2 SQIVND (reference sequence). There are 16 residues in the CDR3. Trimming shortened V by 4 bases and J by 5 bases, and 20 bases separated the two germline ends. CDR3 protein: CASSTIVGGAEETQYF. Here the CDR3 DNA reads TGTGCCAGTAGTACTATCGTGGGGGGGGCCGAGGAGACCCAGTACTTC.

The rearrangement joins TRBV7-2 to TRBJ2-4; 8 bases fit TRBD2. Germline V gives CDR1 SGHTA, CDR2 FQGNSA. The CDR3 totals 16 residues. Losses at the gene ends were 2 bases for V and 1 base for J; bases not matched to a gene: 4. The CDR3 loop reads CASSLNGGGAKNIQYF. CDR3 nucleotides: TGTGCCAGCAGCTTAAATGGCGGGGGGGCCAAAAACATTCAGTACTTC.

Points on this clonotype: The conserved phenylalanine or tryptophan is not found at the CDR3 terminus, so this likely reflects a read error. The V and J genes are TRBV9 and TRBJ2-7; D is perhaps TRBD1 (6 bases). The CDR3 contains 12 residues. V was clipped by 4 bases and J by 3 bases, with 8 bases between them. From germline, CDR1 is SGDLS and CDR2 YYNGEE. The CDR3 loop is CASSPQGYEQYS. The CDR3 bases are TGTGCCAGCAGCCCACAGGGCTACGAGCAGTACTCC.

The chain uses TRBV24-1 and TRBJ2-1, with 8 nucleotides matching TRBD2. The CDR3 has 17 residues. Germline loops: CDR1 KGHDR, CDR2 SFDVKD. Trimming removed 2 bases from V and 4 bases from J; junction bases left unmatched: 9. The CDR3 DNA is TGTGCCACCAGTGATTCACCGGGACTAGGGGATTACAATGAGCAGTTCTTC. As protein: CATSDSPGLGDYNEQFF.

The V gene is TRBV27, the J gene TRBJ1-2; 7 bases agree with TRBD1. Trimming at V came to 2 bases and at J to 8 bases, leaving 14 bases not matched to a gene. The length of the CDR3 is 16 residues. Germline loops: CDR1 MNHEY, CDR2 SMNVEV (reference sequence). The CDR3: CASSLLGQPEVGGYTF. The CDR3 coding sequence is TGTGCCAGCAGTTTACTGGGACAGCCGGAGGTAGGGGGCTACACCTTC.

CDR3 in amino acids: CASSSGGAINTEAFF. The CDR3 region has the DNA TGCGCCAGCAGCTCTGGCGGGGCTATCAACACTGAAGCTTTCTTT. V usage is TRBV5-1 and J usage is TRBJ1-1; maybe TRBD1 (5 bases). Looked up from germline, CDR1 is SGHRS and CDR2 is YFSETQ. CDR3 length equals 15 residues. V lost 3 bases to trimming and J lost 2 bases, with 14 bases between them.

The V and J genes are TRBV6-1 and TRBJ1-1; 8 bases line up with TRBD1. CDR3 length equals 14 residues. The germline V gene has CDR1 MNHNS and CDR2 SASEGT. After removal of 8 bases from V and 0 bases from J, the junction contained 5 bases not matched to a gene. The CDR3 protein is CASGLTGVNTEAFF. CDR3 coding DNA: TGTGCCAGCGGACTGACAGGGGTGAACACTGAAGCTTTCTTT.

The rearrangement joins TRBV4-1 to TRBJ2-3; 7 bases map to TRBD2. Germline values: CDR1 MGHRA, CDR2 YSYEKL. The V segment lost 4 bases and the J segment 1 base; nucleotides outside the gene matches: 5. CDR3 length: 15 residues. CDR3: CASSRLRGGTDTQYF. The CDR3 DNA reads TGCGCCAGCAGCCGCCTACGGGGGGGCACAGATACGCAGTATTTT.

This clonotype was detected a few times. This chain links TRBV15 with TRBJ2-7, with D unresolved. The V end lost 0 bases, the J end lost 2 bases, and 14 bases lay between the germline ends. The CDR3 runs to 16 residues. Germline V lookup: CDR1 LNHNV, CDR2 YYDKDF (reference sequence). The CDR3 region is CATSREGPGKAYEQYF. The CDR3 region has the DNA TGTGCCACCAGCAGAGAAGGGCCGGGCAAAGCCTACGAGCAGTACTTC.

The V call is TRBV2, the J call TRBJ2-7, with 10 nucleotides matching TRBD1. This CDR3 is 15 amino acids long. With 6 bases clipped from V and 2 bases from J, the junction kept 7 bases outside the gene matches. Germline assignment: CDR1 SNHLY and CDR2 FYNNEI. The CDR3 nucleotides are TGTGCCAGCAGGATGTCCGGGACAGGGGCCTACGAGCAGTACTTC. This encodes CASRMSGTGAYEQYF.

V usage is TRBV11-3 and J usage is TRBJ2-7; D ambiguous. Germline CDR1 and CDR2: SGHNT and YENEEA. The CDR3 runs to 13 residues. V dropped 5 bases and J dropped 0 bases, with 8 bases sitting between them. CDR3 loop: CASSRFDSYEQYF. CDR3 sequence (DNA): TGTGCCAGCAGCCGATTCGACTCCTACGAGCAGTACTTC.

This clonotype came up a few times. The V call is TRBV20-1, the J call TRBJ1-2; D unresolved. Trimming removed 1 base from V and 1 base from J, with 7 bases in between. CDR3 length: 13 amino acids. Germline loops: CDR1 DFQATT, CDR2 SNEGSKA (reference sequence). The CDR3 reads CSARGISNYGYTF. CDR3 DNA sequence: TGCAGTGCTAGAGGCATCAGTAACTATGGCTACACCTTC.

This chain joins TRBV5-8 and TRBJ2-5; a weak D match, TRBD1 (5 bases). The CDR3 is made up of 16 amino acids. The germline V gene has CDR1 SGHTS and CDR2 YDEGEE. With 1 base removed from V and 4 bases from J, the gap between germline ends came to 17 bases. The DNA of the CDR3 is TGTGCCAGCAGCTTGTTTGGCAGGGCTGTCGCAGAGACCCAGTACTTC. Protein sequence: CASSLFGRAVAETQYF.

This clonotype came up a few times. The rearrangement links TRBV20-1 to TRBJ1-1; the D gene is possibly TRBD1 (6 bases). This CDR3 comprises 13 residues. Deletions cut 7 bases from V and 7 bases from J, with 19 bases between. CDR1 is DFQATT and CDR2 is SNEGSKA in the germline V gene (reference sequence). CDR3 residues: CSVLRRTALEAFF. The DNA for the CDR3 is TGCAGTGTTCTAAGGAGGACAGCCCTTGAAGCTTTCTTT.

V gene TRBV30 combines with J gene TRBJ1-1; no reliable D call. Germline assignment: CDR1 GTSNPN and CDR2 SVGIG (reference sequence). V lost 0 bases, J lost 5 bases, and 7 bases lay in between. The length of the CDR3 is 12 residues. The CDR3 region has the DNA TGTGCCTGGAGTGTAAAAAGGACTGAAGCTTTCTTT. This sequence encodes CAWSVKRTEAFF.

The rearrangement links TRBV9 to TRBJ2-1, with 10 nucleotides matching TRBD2. V trimming: 0 bases; J trimming: 5 bases; junction bases outside the gene matches: 2. The CDR3 sequence is 15 residues long. The germline V gene encodes CDR1 SGDLS and CDR2 YYNGEE. The CDR3 loop is CASSVGSGGDNEQFF. Here the CDR3 DNA reads TGTGCCAGCAGCGTAGGCAGCGGGGGGGACAATGAGCAGTTCTTC. Based on the CDR3 plus reference TRBV9 and TRBJ2-1, the full variable domain is DSGVTQTPKHLITATGQRVTLRCSPRSGDLSVYWYQQSLDQGLQFLIQYYNGEERAKGNILERFSAQQFPDLHSELNLSSLELGDSALYFCASSVGSGGDNEQFFGPGTRLTVL.

The CDR3 region is CASSLAGGLRETQYF. The CDR3 DNA is TGTGCCAGCAGCCTAGCGGGGGGCCTCCGGGAGACCCAGTACTTC. The V gene is TRBV9, the J gene TRBJ2-5; TRBD2 matches 11 bases. This CDR3 region has 15 residues. V shed 4 bases and J 5 bases; nucleotides not matched to a gene: 7. The V gene's germline CDR1 is SGDLS and CDR2 YYNGEE.

This chain connects TRBV9 to TRBJ2-1, with 14 bases matching TRBD2. The end of the DNA fits TRBJ2-7 better, so the J call may be wrong. The CDR3 runs to 17 residues. Germline V CDR1 and CDR2: SGDLS, YYNGEE. CDR3 sequence (DNA): TGTGCCAGCAGCACCCGACTAGCGGGGGGGACCTACAATGAGCAGTACTTC. This translates into CASSTRLAGGTYNEQYF.

Here the CDR3 reads CASSSAETDTQYF. Here the CDR3 DNA reads TGCGCCAGCAGTTCCGCGGAGACAGATACGCAGTATTTT. The chain employs TRBV5-1 and TRBJ2-3; D gene uncertain. The CDR3 totals 13 residues. Trimming left V 5 bases short and J 3 bases short, with 10 bases between. Per germline, CDR1 SGHRS and CDR2 YFSETQ. Using reference TRBV5-1 and TRBJ2-3 for the parts outside the CDR3, the full variable domain is KAGVTQTPRYLIKTRGQQVTLSCSPISGHRSVSWYQQTPGQGLQFLFEYFSETQRNKGNFPGRFSGRQFSNSRSEMNVSTLELGDSALYLCASSSAETDTQYFGPGTRLTVL.

This clonotype appeared a few times. The chain has TRBV28 and TRBJ1-1; D unresolved. Germline CDR1 and CDR2: MDHEN and SYDVKM. There are 13 residues in the CDR3. V shed 6 bases and J shed 0 bases, with 8 bases lying between them. CDR3 bases: TGTGCCAGCAGGGTTGGGTTGAACACTGAAGCTTTCTTT. Protein sequence: CASRVGLNTEAFF.

This rearrangement joins TRBV6-1 to TRBJ1-5, with a tentative D call TRBD1 (5 bases). Germline CDR1 MNHNS, CDR2 SASEGT. The CDR3 runs 16 residues. V lost 4 bases and J 3 bases, leaving 16 bases between the germline ends. This CDR3 reads CASSAIEGLHNQPQHF. The CDR3 DNA is TGTGCCAGCAGTGCTATCGAGGGACTACACAATCAGCCCCAGCATTTT.

V gene TRBV27 combines with J gene TRBJ1-2, with 8 bases aligning to TRBD1. This CDR3 region has 16 residues. Germline CDR1 is MNHEY and CDR2 is SMNVEV (reference sequence). J was trimmed by 9 bases and V by 6 bases; bases with no gene match: 18. The CDR3 spells CASRGLRGQASESYTF. The DNA of the CDR3 is TGTGCCAGCAGGGGGCTACGGGGACAGGCTAGTGAGAGCTACACCTTC.

Only a few counts were recorded for this clonotype. The chain combines TRBV14 with TRBJ2-6, with D uncertain. Germline V gene sequence: CDR1 SGHDN, CDR2 FVKESK. V was cut by 4 bases and J by 4 bases, with 11 bases left in between. CDR3 length: 15 residues. As DNA, the CDR3 is TGTGCCAGCAGCCTACGGGCCCGCGGGGCCAACGTCCTGACTTTC. Its protein product is CASSLRARGANVLTF.

This chain uses TRBV9 with TRBJ2-1; 8 positions agree with TRBD2. The trim removed 0 bases at V and 2 bases at J, leaving 4 bases unmatched. Germline CDR1 SGDLS, CDR2 YYNGEE. The CDR3 is 16 amino acids. DNA for the CDR3: TGTGCCAGCAGCGTAGAGGATAGCGGGGCCTACAATGAGCAGTTCTTC. Translation gives CASSVEDSGAYNEQFF.

This clonotype was counted a few times. This rearrangement joins TRBV5-1 to TRBJ1-1; 7 bases agree with TRBD1. V was pared by 4 bases and J by 1 base, with 4 bases of the junction left unmatched. Germline V gives CDR1 SGHRS, CDR2 YFSETQ. The CDR3 runs to 14 residues. The CDR3 DNA sequence: TGCGCCAGCAGCGCCGACAGGGCGAACACTGAAGCTTTCTTT. Amino acid sequence: CASSADRANTEAFF.

CDR3 region: CATLRQEMNTEAFF. In nucleotides, the CDR3 is TGTGCCACCCTAAGACAGGAAATGAACACTGAAGCTTTCTTT. The genes are TRBV7-8 and TRBJ1-1, with a possible D match to TRBD1 (6 bases). The CDR3 spans 14 residues. CDR1 is SGHVS and CDR2 is FQNEAQ in the germline V gene. Trimming cost V 10 bases and J 0 bases, with 15 bases left between them.

This clonotype was seen only a few times. The chain couples TRBV28 to TRBJ2-7; the D call may be TRBD1 or TRBD2 (5 bases each). Per the germline V gene, CDR1 is MDHEN and CDR2 is SYDVKM. The CDR3 consists of 13 residues. V was shortened by 6 bases and J by 7 bases, with 16 bases between the two germline ends. CDR3 residues: CASRSQGVREQYF. The CDR3 DNA sequence: TGTGCCAGCAGAAGTCAGGGAGTTAGGGAGCAGTACTTC.